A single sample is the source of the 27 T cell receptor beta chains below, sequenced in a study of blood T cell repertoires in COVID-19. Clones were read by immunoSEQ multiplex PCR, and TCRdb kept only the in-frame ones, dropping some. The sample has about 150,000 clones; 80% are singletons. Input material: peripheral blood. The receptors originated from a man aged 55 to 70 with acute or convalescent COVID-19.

The CDR3 nucleotides are TGTGCCGCTACCGCTGTAAACCAACAAGAGACCCAGTACTTC. Its protein product is CAATAVNQQETQYF. The chain is built from TRBV28 and TRBJ2-5; D is unclear. V lost 11 bases and J lost 2, with 18 bases in between. This CDR3 region has 14 residues. Germline lookup yields CDR1 MDHEN and CDR2 SYDVKM.

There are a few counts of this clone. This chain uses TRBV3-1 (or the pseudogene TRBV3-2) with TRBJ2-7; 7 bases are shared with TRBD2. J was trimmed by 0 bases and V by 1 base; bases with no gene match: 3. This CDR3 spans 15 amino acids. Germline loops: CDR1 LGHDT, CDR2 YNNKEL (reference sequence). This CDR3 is CASSQGGGFSYEQYF. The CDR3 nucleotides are TGTGCCAGCAGCCAAGGGGGGGGATTCTCCTACGAGCAGTACTTC.

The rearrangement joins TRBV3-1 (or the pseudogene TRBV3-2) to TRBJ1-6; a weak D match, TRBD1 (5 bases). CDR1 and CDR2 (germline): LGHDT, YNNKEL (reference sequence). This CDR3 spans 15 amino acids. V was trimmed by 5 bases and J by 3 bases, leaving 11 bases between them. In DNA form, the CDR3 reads TGTGCCAGCAGCTCTGCCGACAGCTATAATTCACCCCTCCACTTT. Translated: CASSSADSYNSPLHF.

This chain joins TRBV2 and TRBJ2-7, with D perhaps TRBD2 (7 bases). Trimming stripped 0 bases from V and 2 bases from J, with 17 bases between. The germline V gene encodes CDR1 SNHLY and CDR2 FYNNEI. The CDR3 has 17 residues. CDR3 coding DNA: TGTGCCAGCAGTGAAGCGCTTGGGGGGGCGGGAGCCTACGAGCAGTACTTC. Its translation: CASSEALGGAGAYEQYF.

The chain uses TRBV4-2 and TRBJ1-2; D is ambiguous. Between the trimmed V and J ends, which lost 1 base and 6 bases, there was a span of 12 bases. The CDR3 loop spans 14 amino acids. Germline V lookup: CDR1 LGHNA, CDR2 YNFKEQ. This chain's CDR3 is CASSQARDSNGYTF. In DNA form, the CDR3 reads TGTGCCAGCAGCCAAGCAAGAGACTCCAATGGCTACACCTTC.

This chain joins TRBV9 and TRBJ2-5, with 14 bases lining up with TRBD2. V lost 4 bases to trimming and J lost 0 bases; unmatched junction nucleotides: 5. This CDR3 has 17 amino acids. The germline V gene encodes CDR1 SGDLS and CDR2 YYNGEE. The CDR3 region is CASSSRLAGGNQETQYF. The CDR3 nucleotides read TGTGCCAGCAGCTCACGACTAGCGGGAGGGAACCAAGAGACCCAGTACTTC.

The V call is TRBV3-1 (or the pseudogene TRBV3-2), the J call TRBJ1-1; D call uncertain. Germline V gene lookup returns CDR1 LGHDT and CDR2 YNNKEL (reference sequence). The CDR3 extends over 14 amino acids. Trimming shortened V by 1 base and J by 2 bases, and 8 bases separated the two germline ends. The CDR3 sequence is CASSQALGNTEAFF. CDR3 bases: TGTGCCAGCAGCCAAGCGTTGGGCAACACTGAAGCTTTCTTT.

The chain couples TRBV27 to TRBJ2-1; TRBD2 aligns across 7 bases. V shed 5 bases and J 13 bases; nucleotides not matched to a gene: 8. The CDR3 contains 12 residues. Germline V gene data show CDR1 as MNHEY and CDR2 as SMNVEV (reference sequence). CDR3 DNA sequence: TGTGCCAGCAGTCTCCCCGGGAGGAGTCAGTTCTTC. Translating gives CASSLPGRSQFF.

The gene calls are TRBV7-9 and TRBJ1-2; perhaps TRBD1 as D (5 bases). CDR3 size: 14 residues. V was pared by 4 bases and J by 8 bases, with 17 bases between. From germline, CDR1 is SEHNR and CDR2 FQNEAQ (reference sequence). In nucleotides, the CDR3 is TGTGCCAGCAGCTCCCACAGGACGCAGCCGGGCTACACCTTC. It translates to CASSSHRTQPGYTF.

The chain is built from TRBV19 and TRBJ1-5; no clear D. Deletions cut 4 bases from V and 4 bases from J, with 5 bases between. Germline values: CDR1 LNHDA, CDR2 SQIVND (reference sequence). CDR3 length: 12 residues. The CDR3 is CASSTYNQPQHF. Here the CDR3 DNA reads TGTGCCAGTAGTACCTATAATCAGCCCCAGCATTTT.

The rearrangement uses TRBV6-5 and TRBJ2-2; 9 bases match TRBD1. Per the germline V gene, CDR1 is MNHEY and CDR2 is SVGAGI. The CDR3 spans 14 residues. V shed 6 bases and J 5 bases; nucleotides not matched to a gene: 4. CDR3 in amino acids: CASRQGQGTGELFF. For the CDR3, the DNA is TGTGCCAGCAGACAAGGACAGGGGACCGGGGAGCTGTTTTTT.

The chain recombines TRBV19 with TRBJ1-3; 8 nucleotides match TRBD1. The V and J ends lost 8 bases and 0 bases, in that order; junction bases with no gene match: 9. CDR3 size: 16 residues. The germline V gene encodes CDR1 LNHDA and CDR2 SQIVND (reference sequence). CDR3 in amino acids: CASGRRQGNSGNTIYF. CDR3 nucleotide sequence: TGTGCCAGTGGCAGAAGACAGGGGAACTCTGGAAACACCATATATTTT.

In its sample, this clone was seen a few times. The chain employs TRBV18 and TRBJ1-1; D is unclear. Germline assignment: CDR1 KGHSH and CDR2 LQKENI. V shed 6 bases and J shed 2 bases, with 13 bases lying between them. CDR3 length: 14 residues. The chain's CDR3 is CASSREGLNTEAFF. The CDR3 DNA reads TGTGCCAGCTCTCGGGAAGGGTTAAACACTGAAGCTTTCTTT.

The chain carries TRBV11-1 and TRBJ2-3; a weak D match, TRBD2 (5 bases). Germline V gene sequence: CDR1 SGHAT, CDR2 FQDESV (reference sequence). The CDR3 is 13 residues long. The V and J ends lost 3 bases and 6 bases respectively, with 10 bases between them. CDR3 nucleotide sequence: TGTGCCAGCAGCTTGGGAGAAGGGGATACGCAGTATTTT. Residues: CASSLGEGDTQYF.

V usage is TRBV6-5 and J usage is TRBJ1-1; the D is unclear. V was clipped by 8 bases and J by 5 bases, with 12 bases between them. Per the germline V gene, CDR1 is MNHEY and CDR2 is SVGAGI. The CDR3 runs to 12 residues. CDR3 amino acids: CASRAGGTEAFF. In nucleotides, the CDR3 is TGTGCCAGCCGGGCTGGAGGGACTGAAGCTTTCTTT.

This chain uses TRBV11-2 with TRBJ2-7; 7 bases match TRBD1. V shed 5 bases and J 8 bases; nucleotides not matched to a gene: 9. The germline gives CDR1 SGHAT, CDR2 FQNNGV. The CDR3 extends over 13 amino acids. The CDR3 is CASSQGTASKQYF. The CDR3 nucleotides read TGTGCCAGCAGCCAGGGGACAGCGAGTAAGCAGTACTTC.

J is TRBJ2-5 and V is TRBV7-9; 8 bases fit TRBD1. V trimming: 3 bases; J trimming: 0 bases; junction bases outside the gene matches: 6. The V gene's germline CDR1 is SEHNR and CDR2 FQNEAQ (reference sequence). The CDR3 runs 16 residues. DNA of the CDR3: TGTGCCAGCAGCTTGGGGTCAGGGGGCTACCAAGAGACCCAGTACTTC. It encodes CASSLGSGGYQETQYF.

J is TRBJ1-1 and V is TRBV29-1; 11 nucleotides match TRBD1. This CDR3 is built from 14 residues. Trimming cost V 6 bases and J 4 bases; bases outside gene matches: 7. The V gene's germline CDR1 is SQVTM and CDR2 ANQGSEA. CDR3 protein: CSVATGTGGTEAFF. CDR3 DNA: TGCAGCGTAGCTACCGGGACAGGGGGCACTGAAGCTTTCTTT.

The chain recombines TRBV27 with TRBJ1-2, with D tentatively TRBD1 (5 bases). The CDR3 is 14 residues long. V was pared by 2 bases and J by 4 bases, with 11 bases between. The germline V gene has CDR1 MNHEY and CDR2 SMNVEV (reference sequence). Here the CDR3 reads CASSLEAGIYGYTF. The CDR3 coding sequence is TGTGCCAGCAGTTTAGAGGCAGGGATCTATGGCTACACCTTC.

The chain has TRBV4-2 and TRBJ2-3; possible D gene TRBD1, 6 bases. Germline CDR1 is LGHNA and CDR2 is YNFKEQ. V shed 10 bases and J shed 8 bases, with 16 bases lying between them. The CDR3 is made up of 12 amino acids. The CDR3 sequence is CATRGSGLTQYF. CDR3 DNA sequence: TGTGCCACGAGGGGGTCCGGTCTTACGCAGTATTTT.

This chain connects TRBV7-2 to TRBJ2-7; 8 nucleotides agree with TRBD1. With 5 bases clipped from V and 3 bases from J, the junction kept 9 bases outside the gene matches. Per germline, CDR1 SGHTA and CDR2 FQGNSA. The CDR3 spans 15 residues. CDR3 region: CASSKSSGQDYEQYF. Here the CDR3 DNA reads TGTGCCAGCAGCAAATCCTCGGGACAGGACTACGAGCAGTACTTC.

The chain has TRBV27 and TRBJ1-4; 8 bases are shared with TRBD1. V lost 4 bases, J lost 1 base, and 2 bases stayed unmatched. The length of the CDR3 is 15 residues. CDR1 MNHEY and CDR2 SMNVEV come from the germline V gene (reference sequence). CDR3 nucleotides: TGTGCCAGCAGTTGGACAGGGAGAACTAATGAAAAACTGTTTTTT. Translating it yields CASSWTGRTNEKLFF.

The DNA for the CDR3 is TGTGCCAGCAGCCAAACGGGTTCCTACGAGCAGTACTTC. It yields the protein CASSQTGSYEQYF. V gene TRBV3-1 (or the pseudogene TRBV3-2) combines with J gene TRBJ2-7, with D uncertain. V lost 2 bases, J lost 1 base, and 6 bases lay in between. CDR3 length: 13 amino acids. The germline V gene encodes CDR1 LGHDT and CDR2 YNNKEL (reference sequence).

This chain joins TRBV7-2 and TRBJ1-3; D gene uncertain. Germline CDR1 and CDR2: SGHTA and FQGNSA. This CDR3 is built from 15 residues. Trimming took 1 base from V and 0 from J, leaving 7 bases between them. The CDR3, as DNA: TGTGCCAGCAGCTTAGGCGGGAGCTCTGGAAACACCATATATTTT. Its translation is CASSLGGSSGNTIYF.

The CDR3 sequence: CASRTPAGLNEKLFF. In nucleotides, the CDR3 is TGTGCCAGTAGGACCCCGGCGGGGCTTAATGAAAAACTGTTTTTT. The chain joins TRBV19 to TRBJ1-4, with a weak D call TRBD1 (5 bases). The ends were cut back, 6 bases at V and 4 bases at J, with 15 bases in the middle. In germline, CDR1 is LNHDA, CDR2 SQIVND (reference sequence). The CDR3 is made up of 15 amino acids.

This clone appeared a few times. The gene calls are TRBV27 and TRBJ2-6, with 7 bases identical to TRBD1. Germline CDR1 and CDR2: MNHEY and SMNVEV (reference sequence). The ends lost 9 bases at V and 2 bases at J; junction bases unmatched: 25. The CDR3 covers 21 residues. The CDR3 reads CARGIYCALDREGAGANVLTF. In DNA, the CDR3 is TGTGCCAGGGGGATTTATTGCGCCCTCGACAGGGAAGGCGCTGGGGCCAACGTCCTGACTTTC.

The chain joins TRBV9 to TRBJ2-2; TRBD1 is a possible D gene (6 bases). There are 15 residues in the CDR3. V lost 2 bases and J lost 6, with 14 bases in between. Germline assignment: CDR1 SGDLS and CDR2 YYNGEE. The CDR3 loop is CASSVRQADAGELFF. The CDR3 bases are TGTGCCAGCAGCGTGAGACAGGCCGATGCCGGGGAGCTGTTTTTT.